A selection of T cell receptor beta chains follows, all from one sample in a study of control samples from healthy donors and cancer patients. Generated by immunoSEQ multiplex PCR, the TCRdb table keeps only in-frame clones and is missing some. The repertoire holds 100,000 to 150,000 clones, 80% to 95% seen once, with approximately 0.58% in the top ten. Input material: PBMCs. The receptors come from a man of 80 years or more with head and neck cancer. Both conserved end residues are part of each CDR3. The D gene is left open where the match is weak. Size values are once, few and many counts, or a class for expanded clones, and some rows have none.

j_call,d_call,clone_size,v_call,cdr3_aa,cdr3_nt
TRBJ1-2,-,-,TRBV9,CASSASTGFNTF,TGTGCCAGCAGCGCCTCTACAGGGTTCAACACCTTC
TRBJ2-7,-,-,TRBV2,CASSKGSYEQYF,TGTGCCAGCAGTAAGGGCTCCTACGAGCAGTACTTC
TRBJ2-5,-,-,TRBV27,CASSQRGGLTQETQYF,TGTGCCAGCAGCCAAAGGGGGGGCCTCACCCAAGAGACCCAGTACTTC
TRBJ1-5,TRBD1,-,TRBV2,CASSRQGGNQPQHF,TGTGCCAGCAGTCGACAGGGCGGCAATCAGCCCCAGCATTTT
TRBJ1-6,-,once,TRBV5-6,CASSPLGGSYNSPLHF,TGTGCCAGCAGCCCGCTCGGGGGCTCCTATAATTCACCCCTCCACTTT
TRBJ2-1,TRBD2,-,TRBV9,CASSLTSDSYNEQFF,TGTGCCAGCAGCCTAACTAGCGACTCCTACAATGAGCAGTTCTTC
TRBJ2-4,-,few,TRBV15,CATSRDRTRAAKNIQYF,TGTGCCACCAGCAGAGATCGGACTCGCGCTGCCAAAAACATTCAGTACTTC
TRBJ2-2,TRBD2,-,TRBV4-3,CASSQNLLAGETTGELFF,TGCGCCAGCAGCCAAAATCTCCTAGCGGGAGAGACCACCGGGGAGCTGTTTTTT
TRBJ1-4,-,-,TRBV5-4,CASSTQGKSEKLFF,TGTGCCAGCAGCACGCAGGGGAAAAGTGAAAAACTGTTTTTT
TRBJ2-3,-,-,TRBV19,CASSPRFVATDTQYF,TGTGCCAGTAGCCCCCGCTTTGTGGCCACAGATACGCAGTATTTT
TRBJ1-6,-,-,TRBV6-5,CASSSGLEGNSPLHF,TGTGCCAGCAGTAGCGGGCTTGAGGGGAATTCACCCCTCCACTTT
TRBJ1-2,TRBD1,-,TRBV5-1,CASSSNPGQGAGGYTF,TGCGCCAGCAGCTCGAATCCGGGACAGGGGGCTGGTGGCTACACCTTC
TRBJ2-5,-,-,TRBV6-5,CASSYMETQYF,TGTGCCAGCAGTTATATGGAGACCCAGTACTTC
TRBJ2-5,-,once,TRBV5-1,CASSHRSEETQYF,TGCGCCAGCAGCCACCGGTCCGAAGAGACCCAGTACTTC
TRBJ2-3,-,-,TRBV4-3,CASSPGAATGPDTQYF,TGCGCCAGCAGCCCCGGGGCCGCTACTGGGCCAGATACGCAGTATTTT
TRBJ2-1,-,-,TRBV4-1,CASTPRSSATYSYNEQFF,TGCGCCAGCACCCCCCGGTCTAGCGCGACCTACTCCTACAATGAGCAGTTCTTC
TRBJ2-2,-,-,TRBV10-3,CAISEGQGYTGELFF,TGTGCCATCAGTGAGGGCCAGGGTTATACCGGGGAGCTGTTTTTT
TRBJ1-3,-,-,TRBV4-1,CASSQDSRQALAGNTIYF,TGCGCCAGCAGCCAAGATTCTAGGCAGGCACTCGCCGGAAACACCATATATTTT
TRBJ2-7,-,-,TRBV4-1,CASSQAWEASYEQYF,TGCGCCAGCAGCCAAGCCTGGGAGGCGTCCTACGAGCAGTACTTC
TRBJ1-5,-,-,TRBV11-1,CASSLGRTRKYQPQHF,TGTGCCAGCAGCTTAGGACGCACCAGAAAATATCAGCCCCAGCATTTT
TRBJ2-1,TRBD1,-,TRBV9,CASSTGQGRYNEQFF,TGTGCCAGCAGCACCGGACAGGGGCGATACAATGAGCAGTTCTTC
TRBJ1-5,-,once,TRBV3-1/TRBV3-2,CASSQAGGSQPQHF,TGTGCCAGCAGCCAAGCAGGAGGTAGTCAGCCCCAGCATTTT
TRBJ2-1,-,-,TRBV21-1,CASSATPRGSGNEQFF,TGTGCCAGCAGCGCCACCCCTCGCGGGTCTGGAAATGAGCAGTTCTTC
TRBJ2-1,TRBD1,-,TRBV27,CASSPTTGGSYNEQFF,TGTGCCAGCAGTCCCACCACAGGGGGCTCCTACAATGAGCAGTTCTTC
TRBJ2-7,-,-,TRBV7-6,CASSPKEPYEQYF,TGTGCCAGCAGCCCCAAGGAACCCTACGAGCAGTACTTC
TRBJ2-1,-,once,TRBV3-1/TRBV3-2,CASSLTGLYNEQFF,TGTGCCAGCAGCTTAACCGGACTATACAATGAGCAGTTCTTC
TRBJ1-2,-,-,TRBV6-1,CASSAWAGQPTEGGYTF,TGTGCCAGCAGTGCCTGGGCCGGACAGCCTACCGAGGGTGGCTACACCTTC
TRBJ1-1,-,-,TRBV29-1,CSVAGTLGTEAFF,TGCAGCGTTGCAGGGACTCTGGGCACTGAAGCTTTCTTT
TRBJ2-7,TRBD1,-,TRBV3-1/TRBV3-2,CASSRRDSSYEQYF,TGTGCCAGCAGCCGTAGGGACAGCTCCTACGAGCAGTACTTC
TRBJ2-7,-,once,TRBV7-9,CASSSHKGGEQYF,TGTGCCAGCAGCTCGCATAAAGGGGGCGAGCAGTACTTC
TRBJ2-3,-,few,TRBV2,CASSARLSTDTQYF,TGTGCCAGCAGTGCCCGGCTTAGCACAGATACGCAGTATTTT
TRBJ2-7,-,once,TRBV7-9,CASKGGGASYEQYF,TGTGCCAGCAAGGGAGGAGGGGCCTCCTACGAGCAGTACTTC
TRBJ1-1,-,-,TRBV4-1,CASSQGGWMNTEAFF,TGCGCCAGCAGCCAAGGTGGTTGGATGAACACTGAAGCTTTCTTT
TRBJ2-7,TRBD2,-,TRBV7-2,CASSFSLAGGGEQYF,TGTGCCAGCAGCTTCTCCTTAGCGGGAGGGGGAGAGCAGTACTTC
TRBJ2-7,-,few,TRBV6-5,CASSYSGGSYEQYF,TGTGCCAGCAGTTACTCGGGCGGCTCCTACGAGCAGTACTTC
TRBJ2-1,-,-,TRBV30,CAWSSRSSYNEQFF,TGTGCCTGGAGTAGCCGCAGCTCCTACAATGAGCAGTTCTTC
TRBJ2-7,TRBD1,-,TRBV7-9,CASSKGGQGSEQYF,TGTGCCAGCAGCAAAGGGGGACAGGGAAGCGAGCAGTACTTC
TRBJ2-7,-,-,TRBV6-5,CADSGSYEQYF,TGCGCGGACAGTGGCTCCTACGAGCAGTACTTC
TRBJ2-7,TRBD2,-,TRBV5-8,CASSFRGGARYEQYF,TGTGCCAGCAGCTTTCGGGGGGGGGCACGGTACGAGCAGTACTTC
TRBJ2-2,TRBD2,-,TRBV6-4,CASSGTRGGELFF,TGTGCCAGCAGTGGGACTAGAGGCGGGGAGCTGTTTTTT
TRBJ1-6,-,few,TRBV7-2,CASSLGGGPGNNSPLHF,TGTGCCAGCAGCTTAGGGGGCGGCCCAGGCAACAATTCACCCCTCCACTTT
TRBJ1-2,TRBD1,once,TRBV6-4,CASRNGQGEGYTF,TGTGCCAGCAGAAACGGACAGGGCGAAGGCTACACCTTC
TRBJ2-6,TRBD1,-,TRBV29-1,CSVGTRGQGYSGANVLTF,TGCAGCGTTGGGACAAGGGGGCAGGGATATTCTGGGGCCAACGTCCTGACTTTC
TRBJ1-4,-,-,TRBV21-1,CASALGTGGEKLFF,TGTGCCAGCGCCCTCGGGACAGGGGGTGAAAAACTGTTTTTT